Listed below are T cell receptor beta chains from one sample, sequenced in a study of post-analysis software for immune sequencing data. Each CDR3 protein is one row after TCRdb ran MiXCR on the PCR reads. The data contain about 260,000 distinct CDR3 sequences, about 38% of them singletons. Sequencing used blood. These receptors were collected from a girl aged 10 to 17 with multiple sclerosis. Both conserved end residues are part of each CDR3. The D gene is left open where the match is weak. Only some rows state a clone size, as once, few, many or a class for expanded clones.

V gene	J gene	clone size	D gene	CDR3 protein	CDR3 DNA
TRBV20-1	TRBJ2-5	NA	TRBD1	CSAPGTGSTKQYF	TGCAGTGCCCCCGGGACAGGATCTACGAAGCAGTACTTC
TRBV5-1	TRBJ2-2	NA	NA	CASSESWENTGELFF	TGCGCCAGCAGCGAGTCATGGGAGAACACCGGGGAGCTGTTTTTT
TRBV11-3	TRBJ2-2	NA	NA	CASSLVQAGYTGELFF	TGTGCCAGCAGCTTAGTACAGGCCGGTTACACCGGGGAGCTGTTTTTT
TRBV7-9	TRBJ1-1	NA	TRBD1	CASRHRDSTEAFF	TGTGCCAGCAGGCACCGGGACAGCACTGAAGCTTTCTTT
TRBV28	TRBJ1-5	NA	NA	CASSPRGMYSNQPQHF	TGTGCCAGCAGTCCCAGGGGAATGTATAGCAATCAGCCCCAGCATTTT
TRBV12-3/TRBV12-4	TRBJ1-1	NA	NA	CANRAGFEAFF	TGTGCCAACAGGGCAGGGTTTGAGGCTTTCTTT
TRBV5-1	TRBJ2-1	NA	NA	CASSLEGRYEQFF	TGCGCCAGCAGCTTAGAGGGCCGGTATGAGCAGTTCTTC
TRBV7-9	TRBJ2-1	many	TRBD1	CASSPGQGGFVRHEQFF	TGTGCCAGCAGCCCGGGACAGGGAGGATTTGTCCGGCATGAGCAGTTCTTC
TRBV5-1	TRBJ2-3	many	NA	CASSDTDTQYF	TGCGCCAGCAGCGACACAGATACGCAGTATTTT
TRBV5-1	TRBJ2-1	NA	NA	CASSAGGQTAEQFF	TGCGCCAGCAGCGCAGGGGGGCAAACGGCTGAGCAGTTCTTC
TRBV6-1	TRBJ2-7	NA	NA	CASSGDPAYEQYF	TGTGCCAGCAGTGGGGACCCAGCCTACGAGCAGTACTTC
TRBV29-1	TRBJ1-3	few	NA	CSTRQVDGNTIYF	TGCAGCACCCGACAGGTGGATGGAAACACCATATATTTT
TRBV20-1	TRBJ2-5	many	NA	CSARSTGQETQYF	TGCAGTGCTCGATCCACAGGTCAAGAGACCCAGTACTTC
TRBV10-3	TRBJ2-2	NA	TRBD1	CAIRRRTGQGTGELFF	TGTGCCATCAGGAGAAGGACAGGGCAAGGCACCGGGGAGCTGTTTTTT
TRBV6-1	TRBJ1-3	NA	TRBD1	CASSELDRPSGNTIYF	TGTGCCAGCAGTGAACTGGACAGGCCCTCTGGAAACACCATATATTTT
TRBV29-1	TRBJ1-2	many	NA	CSVEGRSRVGYTF	TGCAGCGTTGAAGGGCGGAGCAGGGTTGGCTACACCTTC
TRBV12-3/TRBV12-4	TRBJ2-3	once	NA	CASSPPGTTTDVQYF	TGCGCCAGCAGTCCCCCTGGGACCACCACAGATGTGCAGTATTTT
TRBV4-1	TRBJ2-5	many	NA	CASSLVLGRETQYF	TGCGCCAGCAGCCTTGTACTCGGACGAGAGACCCAGTACTTC
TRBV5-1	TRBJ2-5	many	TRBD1	CASSPTGGTETQYF	TGCGCCAGCAGCCCGACAGGGGGGACAGAGACCCAGTACTTC
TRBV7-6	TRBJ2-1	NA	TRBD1	CASSLALSGGIHEQFF	TGTGCCAGCAGCTTAGCTTTGTCAGGGGGAATACATGAGCAGTTCTTC
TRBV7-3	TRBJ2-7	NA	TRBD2	CASSALSGPYEQYF	TGTGCCAGCAGCGCTCTTAGCGGGCCCTACGAGCAGTACTTC
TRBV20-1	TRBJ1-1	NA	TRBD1	CSATHTTGGRTEAFF	TGCAGTGCTACTCACACTACAGGGGGCAGGACTGAAGCTTTCTTT
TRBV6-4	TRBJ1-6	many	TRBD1	CASSRTGENSPPHF	TGTGCCAGCAGCAGGACAGGGGAAAATTCGCCCCCCCACTTT
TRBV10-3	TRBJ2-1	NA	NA	CAISDLGGSSYNEQFF	TGTGCCATCAGTGATCTGGGGGGCAGCTCCTACAATGAGCAGTTCTTC
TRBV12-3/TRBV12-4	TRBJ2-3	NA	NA	CASSLLSPGVDTQYF	TGTGCCAGCAGTCTACTAAGCCCAGGGGTCGATACGCAGTATTTT
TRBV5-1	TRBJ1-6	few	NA	CASSLRSTNSPLHF	TGCGCCAGCAGCTTGAGGAGTACGAATTCACCCCTCCACTTT
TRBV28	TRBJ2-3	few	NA	CASSPTLSGAGRDTQYF	TGTGCCAGCAGTCCTACCCTCTCCGGGGCCGGGCGAGATACGCAGTATTTT
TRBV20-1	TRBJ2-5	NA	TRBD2	CSAAGGSSSETQYF	TGCAGTGCCGCGGGGGGGAGTAGCTCAGAGACCCAGTACTTC
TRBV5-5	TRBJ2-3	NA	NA	CASSLAGGPSTDTQYF	TGTGCCAGCAGCTTGGCCGGCGGGCCGAGCACAGATACGCAGTATTTT
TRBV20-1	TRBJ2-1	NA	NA	CSAVFLRGQSYNEQFF	TGCAGTGCCGTATTCCTGCGGGGACAGTCCTACAATGAGCAGTTCTTC
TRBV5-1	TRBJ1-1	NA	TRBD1	CASSFRQGGNTEAFF	TGCGCCAGCAGCTTCCGACAGGGAGGGAACACTGAAGCTTTCTTT
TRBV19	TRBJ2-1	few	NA	CASSIGAGLSNEQFF	TGTGCCAGTAGTATTGGGGCAGGGCTCTCCAATGAGCAGTTCTTC
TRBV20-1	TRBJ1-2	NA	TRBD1	CSALTRTGGFNGYTF	TGCAGTGCGCTCACCCGGACAGGGGGCTTTAATGGCTACACCTTC
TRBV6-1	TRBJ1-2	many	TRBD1	CASSTQGYGGYTF	TGTGCCAGCAGTACACAGGGGTACGGTGGCTACACCTTC
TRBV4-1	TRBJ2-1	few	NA	CASSLATEQFF	TGCGCCAGCAGCCTGGCTACTGAGCAGTTCTTC
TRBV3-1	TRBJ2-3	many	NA	CASGRDTDTQYF	TGTGCCAGCGGCCGGGACACAGATACGCAGTATTTT
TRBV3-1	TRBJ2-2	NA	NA	CASSHREATGELFF	TGTGCCAGCAGCCATAGGGAGGCCACCGGGGAGCTGTTTTTT
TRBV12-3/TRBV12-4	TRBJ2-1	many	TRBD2	CASRPGGSGGLVNEQFF	TGTGCCAGCCGGCCCGGGGGTAGCGGGGGCCTGGTTAATGAGCAGTTCTTC
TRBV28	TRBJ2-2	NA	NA	CASSRTLAYTGELFF	TGTGCCAGCAGCCGGACTCTAGCGTACACCGGGGAGCTGTTTTTT
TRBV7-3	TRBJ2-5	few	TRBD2	CASSSGTSGRAAGEQYF	TGTGCCAGCAGCTCCGGGACTAGCGGGAGGGCCGCTGGGGAGCAGTACTTC